This note documents a single TCR beta chain sequence. This entry belongs to a study of blood T cell repertoires in COVID-19. In the study overall: Italy, Spain and the United States were the sources of the convalescent and acute COVID-19 samples. PBMCs, B-cell-depleted T cells, or T cells provided the cDNA or gDNA that made up the material.

Source study methods: Amplification of reference gene primers was used by the study to estimate nucleated cell counts. Using immunoSEQ multiplex PCR, the repertoire was profiled, and TCRdb retains in-frame clones only, with some absent. D and trimming come from the DNA, and the V and J calls and clone size come from that table. The table records around 90,000 clones, 88% of them present only once. Enrolled during active infection, Seattle patients were then followed longitudinally. V was cut by 4 bases and J by 0 bases, with 11 bases left in between. The germline CDR1 and CDR2 sequences are SGDLS and YYNGEE. The CDR3 is made up of 16 amino acids.

The material sequenced was peripheral blood. This receptor was taken from a man between 45 and 60 years old with COVID-19, enrolled during active disease. The rearrangement uses TRBV9 and TRBJ2-6; D perhaps matches TRBD1 (5 bases). DNA for the CDR3: TGTGCCAGCAGCCCGACAGTGAGCTCTGGGGCCAACGTCCTGACTTTC. Protein product: CASSPTVSSGANVLTF.